The T cell receptor (beta chain) described here comes from a study of blood T cell repertoires in COVID-19. Overall study: In each case, the material was cDNA or gDNA derived from T cells, B-cell-depleted T cells, or PBMCs.

The CDR3 has 12 amino acids. Germline loops: CDR1 SNHLY, CDR2 FYNNEI. Trimming shortened V by 5 bases and J by 5 bases, and 9 bases separated the two germline ends. The data were produced by immunoSEQ multiplex PCR, yet TCRdb's version contains in-frame clones alone and is incomplete. The data contain 150,000 to 200,000 clones, roughly 80% of them singletons. This TCR derives from a woman older than 75 with COVID-19, enrolled during active disease. The chain combines TRBV2 with TRBJ2-5; D not resolved. Sample: peripheral blood. CDR3 loop: CASSFSEETQYF. The CDR3 nucleotides read TGTGCCAGCAGTTTTAGTGAGGAGACCCAGTACTTC.